This TCR beta chain emerged from a study of blood T cell repertoires in COVID-19. Produced via immunoSEQ multiplex PCR; TCRdb's table is partial and in-frame only. The table lists some 350,000 clones, around 87% of them singletons. Trimming left V 1 base short and J 8 bases short, with 15 bases between. CDR1 and CDR2 (germline): LGHNA, YSLEER. This CDR3 has 16 residues. Source material: peripheral blood. This receptor was obtained from a man younger than 30 with active or convalescent COVID-19. V usage is TRBV4-3 and J usage is TRBJ1-6, with D hard to call. The CDR3 sequence: CASSQVPYGLDSPLHF. The CDR3 DNA follows: TGCGCCAGCAGCCAAGTACCGTACGGACTGGATTCACCCCTCCACTTT.